Each of the 22 T cell receptor beta chains below was sequenced from the same sample in a study of regulatory T cells in long-lasting Graves disease. Libraries of TCR beta came from iRepertoire HTBI primers plus Arm-PCR of CDR3 regions. TCRdb analysed the multiplex PCR reads with MiXCR anew, one entry per CDR3 protein. Of 440,000 or so distinct CDR3 sequences in the sample, 14% to 15% were seen once. The time point was: newly diagnosed GD, antithyroid drugs for less than 3 months. RNA extracted from PBMCs served as the sequencing template. Another study also made use of these data, one on T cells in Graves' hyperthyroidism and ophthalmopathy.

The specimen comprised peripheral blood mononuclear cells (PBMCs), sampled at new diagnosis, from a patient treated with antithyroid drugs. The origin of the receptors is a woman aged 30 to 39 with Graves disease.

V is TRBV6-2 or TRBV6-3 and J is TRBJ2-3; 15 bases are a match to TRBD2. The CDR3 sequence is 18 residues long. Germline CDR1 reads MNHEY; CDR2 reads SVGEGT. Trimming cost V 5 bases and J 0 bases; bases outside gene matches: 6. The CDR3 sequence is CASSDGTSGRKSTDTQYF. The CDR3 DNA is TGTGCCAGCAGTGACGGGACTAGCGGGAGGAAAAGCACAGATACGCAGTATTTT.

V gene TRBV6-9 combines with J gene TRBJ1-3; 8 nucleotides align to TRBD1. V shed 3 bases, J shed 2 bases, and the junction held 12 bases outside the gene matches. Germline V gene sequence: CDR1 MNHGY, CDR2 SVAAGI. The CDR3 length is 18 residues. The CDR3 coding sequence is TGTGCCAGCAGTTACAGGGGGCTCTCCCCTCCTCCTGGAAACACCATATATTTT. Its translation: CASSYRGLSPPPGNTIYF.

The rearrangement links TRBV20-1 to TRBJ1-6, with D perhaps matching TRBD1 (5 bases). This CDR3 comprises 15 residues. The germline V and J ends were trimmed by 2 bases and 7 bases, with 15 bases remaining between them. Germline V lookup: CDR1 DFQATT, CDR2 SNEGSKA (reference sequence). DNA of the CDR3: TGCAGTGCTAGAACAGGAGATTACGGAAATTCACCCCTCCACTTT. Its protein product is CSARTGDYGNSPLHF.

About this clonotype itself: This could be a read error, since a much larger clone is one nucleotide away. This chain links TRBV13 with TRBJ2-1; D is perhaps TRBD1 (5 bases). The J call may be faulty, since TRBJ2-5 better matches the DNA end. The germline V gene encodes CDR1 PRHDT and CDR2 FYEKMQ (reference sequence). The CDR3 is 14 residues long. The CDR3: CASSFRQLQETQYF. The CDR3 nucleotides are TGTGCCAGCAGCTTCCGACAGCTTCAAGAGACCCAGTACTTC.

This clonotype was observed at least ten times. This CDR3 is CASVDGSSYNEQFF. The CDR3 DNA sequence: TGTGCCAGTGTCGACGGGAGCTCCTACAATGAGCAGTTCTTC. The gene calls are TRBV2 and TRBJ2-1, with D maybe TRBD2 (6 bases). The V end lost 9 bases, the J end lost 0 bases, and 12 bases lay between the germline ends. Germline V gene lookup returns CDR1 SNHLY and CDR2 FYNNEI. This CDR3 spans 14 amino acids.

This clonotype was recorded many times. CDR3 bases: TGTGCCACCAGCAGAGATGGACTAGCGGGAGTCAGGAATGAGCAGTTCTTC. Protein product: CATSRDGLAGVRNEQFF. The rearrangement joins TRBV15 to TRBJ2-1, with 13 positions matching TRBD2. V was pared by 0 bases and J by 7 bases, with 6 bases of the junction left unmatched. Per the germline V gene, CDR1 is LNHNV and CDR2 is YYDKDF (reference sequence). CDR3 length equals 17 residues.

The chain links TRBV6-1 to TRBJ1-2; 7 positions match TRBD1. The V gene's germline CDR1 is MNHNS and CDR2 SASEGT. V gave up 6 bases and J gave up 2 bases; unmatched junction bases: 6. This CDR3 comprises 14 residues. This chain's CDR3 is CASRNFRGNYGYTF. CDR3 sequence (DNA): TGTGCCAGCAGGAACTTCAGGGGGAACTATGGCTACACCTTC.

This clonotype was observed many times. The V gene is TRBV5-1, the J gene TRBJ1-2; no clear D gene. The germline CDR1 and CDR2 sequences are SGHRS and YFSETQ. The V gene lost 7 bases and the J gene lost 0 bases, with 16 bases spanning the gap. CDR3 size: 15 residues. DNA of the CDR3: TGCGCCAGCCGGTGGGCTTCTGGAGCTAACTATGGCTACACCTTC. Its translation: CASRWASGANYGYTF.

The chain carries TRBV2 and TRBJ2-3; 8 positions agree with TRBD2. Looked up from germline, CDR1 is SNHLY and CDR2 is FYNNEI. The CDR3 contains 15 residues. The V gene end was trimmed by 6 bases and the J gene end by 0 bases; junction bases not matched to a gene: 5. The CDR3 protein is CASRQTSVSTDTQYF. CDR3 sequence (DNA): TGTGCCAGCAGACAGACTAGCGTTAGCACAGATACGCAGTATTTT.

A note on this clonotype: A much larger clone differs by one base, so this may be a read error. The chain recombines TRBV7-8 with TRBJ1-5, with D possibly matching TRBD1 (5 bases). Trimming pared 1 base from V and 5 bases from J, leaving 15 bases between. Germline V gene lookup returns CDR1 SGHVS and CDR2 FQNEAQ. CDR3 length: 16 residues. CDR3 region: CASSLGRRGGDQPQHF. The CDR3 bases are TGTGCCAGCAGCTTAGGGCGGCGGGGAGGGGATCAGCCCCAGCATTTT.

This clonotype was seen repeatedly, ten times or more. The CDR3 region is CAWSVEGTYEQYF. CDR3 bases: TGTGCCTGGAGTGTCGAGGGGACCTACGAGCAGTACTTC. The V gene is TRBV30, the J gene TRBJ2-7; tentatively, D is TRBD1 or TRBD2 (5 bases each). There are 13 residues in the CDR3. Germline V CDR1 and CDR2: GTSNPN, SVGIG (reference sequence). V was cut by 0 bases and J by 2 bases, with 8 bases left in between.

This clonotype was seen a few times. The chain recombines TRBV5-5 with TRBJ1-2; D is unresolved. Germline loops: CDR1 SGHKS, CDR2 YYEKEE (reference sequence). V was pared by 3 bases and J by 0 bases, with 12 bases between. CDR3 size: 15 residues. For the CDR3, the DNA is TGTGCCAGCAGCTGGGGTCGGGCAGCTAACTATGGCTACACCTTC. It translates to CASSWGRAANYGYTF. Based on the CDR3 plus reference TRBV5-5 and TRBJ1-2, the full variable domain is DAGVTQSPTHLIKTRGQQVTLRCSPISGHKSVSWYQQVLGQGPQFIFQYYEKEERGRGNFPDRFSARQFPNYSSELNVNALLLGDSALYLCASSWGRAANYGYTFGSGTRLTVV.

This clonotype came up many times. CDR3 protein: CASSYSGSNNEQFF. The CDR3 bases are TGTGCCAGCAGTTACTCTGGCTCGAACAATGAGCAGTTCTTC. The J gene is TRBJ2-1, the V gene TRBV6-2 or TRBV6-3; D is undetermined. The CDR3 is made up of 14 amino acids. V shed 0 bases and J shed 5 bases, with 8 bases lying between them. CDR1 is MNHEY, CDR2 SVGEGT, per germline.

This clonotype has a count of ten or more. V and J are TRBV5-5 and TRBJ1-2; D uncertain. Trimming shortened V by 1 base and J by 6 bases, and 10 bases separated the two germline ends. CDR3 length: 13 amino acids. Per germline, CDR1 SGHKS and CDR2 YYEKEE (reference sequence). This chain's CDR3 is CASSLMKGNGYTF. The CDR3, as DNA: TGTGCCAGCAGCTTGATGAAAGGGAATGGCTACACCTTC.

This clonotype appeared many times. The chain links TRBV12-3 or TRBV12-4 to TRBJ2-1; no reliable D call. V lost 7 bases to trimming and J lost 6 bases, with 7 bases between them. The CDR3 is 11 amino acids. This CDR3 is CASTQANEQFF. CDR3 nucleotide sequence: TGTGCCAGCACCCAGGCCAATGAGCAGTTCTTC.

The sample holds many counts of this clonotype. The J gene is TRBJ2-7, the V gene TRBV28; D gene ambiguous. V was shortened by 5 bases and J by 4 bases, with 9 bases between the two germline ends. The CDR3 totals 12 residues. Looked up from germline, CDR1 is MDHEN and CDR2 is SYDVKM. CDR3 in DNA: TGTGCCAGCAGTACACCCCGATACGAGCAGTACTTC. This encodes CASSTPRYEQYF.

This clonotype showed up just a few times. The chain recombines TRBV7-9 with TRBJ2-1; TRBD2 matches at 8 bases. The CDR3 sequence is 17 residues long. Germline V lookup: CDR1 SEHNR, CDR2 FQNEAQ (reference sequence). V shed 1 base and J 8 bases; nucleotides not matched to a gene: 13. The CDR3 reads CASSLVLLLAEVDEQFF. The CDR3 DNA follows: TGTGCCAGCAGCTTAGTTTTGTTACTAGCGGAGGTGGATGAGCAGTTCTTC.

This clonotype appeared many times. The rearrangement joins TRBV4-1 to TRBJ2-7, with 9 bases aligning to TRBD1. CDR3 length equals 16 residues. CDR1 is MGHRA and CDR2 is YSYEKL in the germline V gene. V gave up 0 bases and J gave up 2 bases; unmatched junction bases: 5. The CDR3 sequence: CASSQDPTGGPYEQYF. The DNA of the CDR3 is TGCGCCAGCAGCCAAGACCCGACAGGGGGGCCCTACGAGCAGTACTTC.

The CDR3 DNA sequence: TGTGCCAGCAGCTTAGAATTCAGCAACTATGGCTACACCTTC. This translates into CASSLEFSNYGYTF. The chain is built from TRBV7-9 and TRBJ1-2; D call uncertain. V lost 1 base and J 2 bases, leaving 8 bases between the germline ends. The CDR3 loop spans 14 amino acids. CDR1 and CDR2 from the germline V gene are SEHNR and FQNEAQ (reference sequence). Based on the CDR3 plus reference TRBV7-9 and TRBJ1-2, the full variable domain is DTGVSQNPRHKITKRGQNVTFRCDPISEHNRLYWYRQTLGQGPEFLTYFQNEAQLEKSRLLSDRFSAERPKGSFSTLEIQRTEQGDSAMYLCASSLEFSNYGYTFGSGTRLTVV.

This clonotype showed up just a few times. The chain combines TRBV5-1 with TRBJ2-1, with D perhaps assigned TRBD1 or TRBD2 (6 bases each). The CDR3 loop spans 17 amino acids. CDR1 and CDR2 (germline): SGHRS, YFSETQ. Trimming left V 3 bases short and J 4 bases short, with 20 bases between. CDR3 in DNA: TGCGCCAGCAGCTCACACTGGGCGGGACAAACTTACAATGAGCAGTTCTTC. Its protein is CASSSHWAGQTYNEQFF.

This clonotype was counted at least ten times. V is TRBV11-1 and J is TRBJ1-1; D gene ambiguous. Germline V CDR1 and CDR2: SGHAT, FQDESV (reference sequence). The CDR3 is 14 residues long. The V gene lost 5 bases and the J gene lost 4 bases, with 14 bases spanning the gap. The CDR3 DNA sequence: TGTGCCAGCAGCCGAAAAGGTCTGGGCACTGAAGCTTTCTTT. Translating it yields CASSRKGLGTEAFF.

V is TRBV5-1 and J is TRBJ2-3, with a possible D match to TRBD2 (6 bases). The CDR3 loop spans 16 amino acids. Trimming removed 0 bases at V and 3 bases at J, with 14 bases between. Germline loops: CDR1 SGHRS, CDR2 YFSETQ. The CDR3 DNA is TGCGCCAGCAGCTTGGCCGGTGGTCTAGCGACAGATACGCAGTATTTT. It encodes CASSLAGGLATDTQYF.